The 13 T cell receptor beta chains listed next were all sequenced from one sample in a study of cytomegalovirus exposure and HLA in healthy donors. Primers included in the PCR were 60 Vbeta and 13 Jbeta primers. Libraries were prepared by immunoSEQ multiplex PCR; TCRdb keeps only in-frame clonotypes and omits some of them. The sample lists 50,000 or so clones; 65% to 80% were seen once. The sequencing sample was made of PBMCs. The receptors here all came from a young man in good health and CMV-seronegative.

For this clone: The conserved final phenylalanine or tryptophan is absent from the CDR3, which likely points to a read error. The chain joins TRBV29-1 to TRBJ1-1; 7 bases match TRBD1. The CDR3 sequence is 14 residues long. The germline V gene encodes CDR1 SQVTM and CDR2 ANQGSEA. After removal of 6 bases from V and 6 bases from J, the junction contained 13 bases not matched to a gene. As DNA, the CDR3 is TGCAGCGTGGCAGGGGGATCGTTCGGCGCTGAAGCTTTCGTT. Translating gives CSVAGGSFGAEAFV.

The J gene is TRBJ1-2, the V gene TRBV19, with 7 bases identical to TRBD1. Germline assignment: CDR1 LNHDA and CDR2 SQIVND (reference sequence). V dropped 6 bases and J dropped 5; count of bases not matched to a gene: 9. The CDR3 loop spans 14 amino acids. The CDR3: CASSWGTDGYGYTF. The DNA of the CDR3 is TGTGCCAGTAGCTGGGGGACAGACGGATATGGCTACACCTTC.

This clone was picked up a small number of times. V gene TRBV28 combines with J gene TRBJ1-5; a possible D gene is TRBD1 (5 bases). The length of the CDR3 is 14 residues. The V gene lost 2 bases and the J gene lost 9 bases, with 14 bases spanning the gap. CDR1 and CDR2 from the germline V gene are MDHEN and SYDVKM. The CDR3 sequence: CASSLNGAFGPQHF. CDR3 nucleotide sequence: TGTGCCAGCAGTTTAAATGGGGCTTTTGGGCCCCAGCATTTT.

The V and J genes are TRBV30 and TRBJ2-3; TRBD2 matches 13 bases. Germline V gives CDR1 GTSNPN, CDR2 SVGIG (reference sequence). J was trimmed by 2 bases and V by 2 bases; bases with no gene match: 7. CDR3 length: 17 residues. DNA for the CDR3: TGTGCCTGGAGTAGGGGGGGACTAGCGGGATCCACAGATACGCAGTATTTT. This codes for CAWSRGGLAGSTDTQYF.

This sequence joins TRBV6-6 and TRBJ1-4, with 7 bases fitting TRBD1. Germline assignment: CDR1 MNHNY and CDR2 SVGAGI (reference sequence). V was clipped by 7 bases and J by 5 bases; unmatched bases: 10. The CDR3 has 15 residues. CDR3: CASNTQTGLNEKLFF. CDR3 nucleotides: TGTGCCAGCAACACACAGACAGGGCTGAATGAAAAACTGTTTTTT.

J is TRBJ2-3 and V is TRBV5-6; 8 bases line up with TRBD1. The CDR3 runs to 16 residues. V shed 0 bases and J 1 base; nucleotides not matched to a gene: 4. The germline CDR1 and CDR2 sequences are SGHDT and YYEEEE. The chain's CDR3 is CASSLVGTGGTDTQYF. CDR3 sequence (DNA): TGTGCCAGCAGCTTGGTAGGGACAGGTGGCACAGATACGCAGTATTTT.

This rearrangement joins TRBV7-2 to TRBJ2-3; unclear D gene. The V end lost 0 bases, the J end lost 1 base, and 11 bases lay between the germline ends. Germline V lookup: CDR1 SGHTA, CDR2 FQGNSA. This CDR3 region has 16 residues. CDR3 coding DNA: TGTGCCAGCAGCTTAGCGCGCGACTTAGGCACAGATACGCAGTATTTT. It encodes CASSLARDLGTDTQYF.

Turning to this clone: One end of the junction does not line up with germline, which may come from a read error. The chain couples TRBV10-1 to TRBJ2-1; D is possibly TRBD1 (6 bases). Germline assignment: CDR1 WNHNN and CDR2 SYGVQD (reference sequence). This CDR3 spans 14 amino acids. This chain's CDR3 is CAISESRGSDEQFF. The CDR3 bases are TGCGCCATCAGTGAGTCGAGGGGGAGCGATGAGCAGTTCTTC.

This clone was found a few times. The chain carries TRBV5-1 and TRBJ1-6; 7 bases are shared with TRBD1. The length of the CDR3 is 14 residues. Germline CDR1 SGHRS, CDR2 YFSETQ. V was pared by 0 bases and J by 8 bases, with 2 bases of the junction left unmatched. The CDR3 DNA follows: TGCGCCAGCAGCTTGGCAGGGGGTTATTCACCCCTCCACTTT. Protein product: CASSLAGGYSPLHF.

J is TRBJ2-5 and V is TRBV25-1; 10 positions match TRBD2. Trimming cost V 6 bases and J 11 bases; bases outside gene matches: 9. The CDR3 length is 13 residues. Germline V gene sequence: CDR1 MGHDK, CDR2 SYGVNS. The CDR3: CASSPSGRDEQYF. In DNA form, the CDR3 reads TGTGCCAGCAGCCCCAGCGGGAGGGATGAGCAGTACTTC.

The chain is built from TRBV29-1 and TRBJ1-4; weak D call: TRBD1 (5 bases). The CDR3 length is 13 residues. CDR1 and CDR2 from the germline V gene are SQVTM and ANQGSEA. Between the trimmed V and J ends, which lost 5 bases and 7 bases, there was a span of 14 bases. The CDR3 DNA reads as TGCAGCGTTCCTGAGGAGGGGTCTGAAAAACTGTTTTTT. It codes for CSVPEEGSEKLFF. The full variable domain, with the rest looked up from reference TRBV29-1 and TRBJ1-4, is SAVISQKPSRDICQRGTSLTIQCQVDSQVTMMFWYRQQPGQSLTLIATANQGSEATYESGFVIDKFPISRPNLTFSTLTVSNMSPEDSSIYLCSVPEEGSEKLFFGSGTQLSVL.

This clone came up once. In DNA, the CDR3 is TGTGCCAGCAGCTTGAGGGGCTCTGGGGCCAACGTCCTGACTTTC. Its protein product is CASSLRGSGANVLTF. The chain joins TRBV5-4 to TRBJ2-6; D is possibly TRBD1 (5 bases). Deletions cut 1 base from V and 0 bases from J, with 5 bases between. Looked up from germline, CDR1 is SGHNT and CDR2 is YYREEE (reference sequence). The CDR3 has 15 amino acids.

V gene TRBV6-5 combines with J gene TRBJ1-6, with 9 bases lining up with TRBD1. The ends lost 4 bases at V and 7 bases at J; junction bases unmatched: 5. Germline V lookup: CDR1 MNHEY, CDR2 SVGAGI. This CDR3 is built from 15 residues. CDR3 DNA: TGTGCCAGCAGTTCGAGGGGGACAGGGAATTCACCCCTCCACTTT. Translating it yields CASSSRGTGNSPLHF.